A selection of T cell receptor beta chains follows, all from one sample in a study of T cell repertoires in cytomegalovirus infection. Their cognate antigens are unknown. TCRdb reanalysed the reads using MiXCR and keeps one entry per CDR3 protein. The sample contains 900,000 to 950,000 distinct CDR3 sequences, roughly 30% of which appear only once. The material was cultured CD8+ T cells from PBMCs, obtained from culture after CMV antigen stimulation. The receptor set was obtained from a human donor in good health (CMV status not recorded). Some clones in this sample may be carry-over from other donors' samples. The CDR3 runs from the conserved cysteine through the conserved F or W. The order of the fields is J gene, clone size, D gene, V gene, CDR3 protein, CDR3 DNA. The D gene is left open where the match is weak. Clone size is shown for a subset of rows, as once, few, many or a class of expanded clone.

>TRBJ1-1|-|-|TRBV5-4
CASSSVAPNTEAFF
TGTGCCAGCAGCTCAGTGGCCCCGAACACTGAAGCTTTCTTT
>TRBJ1-3|many|-|TRBV7-8
CASSFYPRQSGNTIYF
TGTGCCAGCAGCTTTTACCCCAGACAGTCTGGAAACACCATATATTTT
>TRBJ1-4|few|TRBD1|TRBV7-9
CASSSSRDRGRPEKLFF
TGTGCCAGCAGCTCGTCCCGGGACAGGGGGCGCCCTGAAAAACTGTTTTTT
>TRBJ2-6|-|-|TRBV2
CASSGTLASGANVLTF
TGTGCCAGCAGTGGGACATTGGCTTCTGGGGCCAACGTCCTGACTTTC
>TRBJ1-4|-|-|TRBV7-9
CVSRAGRRTNEKLFF
TGTGTCAGCAGGGCAGGGAGGAGGACTAATGAAAAACTGTTTTTT
>TRBJ2-5|-|TRBD2|TRBV6-1
CASSKFPTSGGAGETQYF
TGTGCCAGCAGTAAATTCCCCACTAGCGGGGGGGCGGGAGAGACCCAGTACTTC
>TRBJ1-1|-|TRBD1|TRBV7-9
CASSFRDRMNTEAFF
TGTGCCAGCAGCTTCCGGGACAGGATGAACACTGAAGCTTTCTTT
>TRBJ1-6|few|TRBD1|TRBV6-6
CASRPGGSWSYNSPLHF
TGTGCCAGCAGGCCAGGGGGGTCCTGGTCCTATAATTCACCCCTCCACTTT
>TRBJ1-4|-|-|TRBV7-9
CASSFLLDRRNEKLFF
TGTGCCAGCAGCTTTTTACTGGACCGCCGTAATGAAAAACTGTTTTTT
>TRBJ2-3|many|-|TRBV11-3
CASSTGLREVDTQYF
TGTGCCAGCAGCACGGGACTCCGAGAGGTCGATACGCAGTATTTT
>TRBJ2-3|many|TRBD2|TRBV7-2
CASSLALLAGGSTDTQYF
TGTGCCAGCAGCTTAGCGCTCCTAGCGGGGGGCAGCACAGATACGCAGTATTTT
>TRBJ1-5|-|TRBD1|TRBV28
CASRVGTASGQPQHF
TGTGCCAGCAGGGTAGGGACAGCCTCGGGGCAGCCCCAGCATTTT
>TRBJ2-7|few|-|TRBV2
CASSLTRIPSYEQYF
TGTGCCAGCAGCCTCACTAGGATCCCCTCCTACGAGCAGTACTTC
>TRBJ1-1|many|-|TRBV7-9
CASSRGGNTEAFF
TGTGCCAGCAGCCGAGGAGGGAACACTGAAGCTTTCTTT
>TRBJ2-7|-|-|TRBV7-8
CASSDSPGLADEQYF
TGTGCCAGCAGCGATTCTCCGGGCCTCGCCGACGAGCAGTACTTC
>TRBJ2-3|-|TRBD2|TRBV6-4
CASSEGLAGDLADTQYF
TGTGCCAGCAGCGAGGGACTAGCGGGGGACCTAGCAGATACGCAGTATTTT
>TRBJ2-3|-|TRBD2|TRBV12-3/TRBV12-4
CASSGGWTSGGASTDTQYF
TGTGCCAGCAGTGGGGGGTGGACTAGCGGGGGGGCTAGCACAGATACGCAGTATTTT
>TRBJ1-4|-|TRBD1|TRBV5-4
CASSLSGGDATNEKLFF
TGTGCCAGCAGCTTGTCAGGGGGGGACGCAACTAATGAAAAACTGTTTTTT
>TRBJ1-2|few|-|TRBV2
CASSESGDYGYTF
TGTGCCAGCAGTGAGAGCGGAGACTATGGCTACACCTTC
>TRBJ2-1|-|TRBD1|TRBV7-8
CASSLKNRDRFYNEQFF
TGTGCCAGCAGCCTCAAAAACCGGGACAGATTCTACAATGAGCAGTTCTTC
>TRBJ1-2|few|TRBD1|TRBV6-1
CASSKKTGDRYGYTF
TGTGCCAGCAGTAAAAAGACAGGGGATCGCTATGGCTACACCTTC
>TRBJ2-1|many|TRBD2|TRBV7-8
CASSPRTAGGVYNEQFF
TGTGCCAGCAGCCCCCGGACAGCGGGGGGGGTCTACAATGAGCAGTTCTTC
>TRBJ1-2|-|-|TRBV5-8
CASSHPGSYYGYTF
TGTGCCAGCAGCCACCCGGGATCGTACTATGGCTACACCTTC
>TRBJ2-3|-|-|TRBV4-2
CASSTLGGGAGDTQYF
TGTGCCAGCTCGACCCTAGGGGGGGGGGCCGGAGATACGCAGTATTTT
>TRBJ1-1|-|-|TRBV28
CASSLSPRVFMNTEAFF
TGTGCCAGCAGTCTCAGCCCTAGGGTCTTTATGAACACTGAAGCTTTCTTT
>TRBJ1-1|few|-|TRBV20-1
CSARGQGERETEAFF
TGCAGTGCTAGAGGTCAGGGTGAGAGAGAAACTGAAGCTTTCTTT
>TRBJ2-3|few|TRBD1|TRBV7-9
CASSHPGQGTDTQYF
TGTGCCAGCAGCCACCCGGGACAGGGTACAGATACGCAGTATTTT
>TRBJ1-6|-|-|TRBV19
CASSIGGRGSPLHF
TGTGCCAGTAGTATCGGGGGCCGGGGCTCACCCCTCCACTTT
>TRBJ2-1|-|-|TRBV28
CASSFPGSQNEQFF
TGTGCCAGCAGTTTCCCGGGGTCGCAGAATGAGCAGTTCTTC
>TRBJ2-3|-|TRBD1|TRBV4-2
CASNQELRDRATDTQYF
TGTGCCAGCAACCAAGAGCTAAGGGACAGGGCCACAGATACGCAGTATTTT
>TRBJ2-1|many|-|TRBV6-5
CASSYSSRGSYNEQFF
TGTGCCAGCAGTTACTCGAGCCGGGGCTCCTACAATGAGCAGTTCTTC
>TRBJ1-1|few|-|TRBV7-9
CASSLFISKRGTEAFF
TGTGCCAGCAGCTTATTTATTTCTAAGAGGGGCACTGAAGCTTTCTTT
>TRBJ1-2|many|-|TRBV29-1
CSVEEPDANYGYTF
TGCAGCGTTGAAGAACCTGATGCTAACTATGGCTACACCTTC
>TRBJ2-2|-|-|TRBV12-3/TRBV12-4
CASSPTQGPGELFF
TGTGCCAGCAGCCCGACACAGGGCCCCGGGGAGCTGTTTTTT
>TRBJ2-2|few|-|TRBV7-6
CASTLAEPNTGELFF
TGTGCCAGCACCTTAGCGGAGCCGAACACCGGGGAGCTGTTTTTT
>TRBJ2-7|-|-|TRBV10-3
CAISDGGGRYEQYF
TGTGCCATCAGTGATGGAGGGGGCAGGTACGAGCAGTACTTC
>TRBJ1-2|many|-|TRBV7-2
CASSLYDGIVDSNYGYTF
TGTGCCAGCAGCTTATATGATGGGATTGTGGATTCTAACTATGGCTACACCTTC
>TRBJ1-4|-|TRBD1|TRBV4-1
CASSQGRGQTPATNEKLFF
TGCGCCAGCAGCCAAGGAAGGGGGCAGACACCTGCAACTAATGAAAAACTGTTTTTT